A selection of T cell receptor beta chains follows, all from one sample in a study of blood T cell repertoires in COVID-19. TCRdb's copy holds only in-frame clones and misses some; the assay was immunoSEQ multiplex PCR. The profile shows under 450,000 clones, 81% of them singletons. The material sequenced was peripheral blood. All receptors come from a human donor with acute or convalescent COVID-19. The donor label of this sample is uncertain. Both conserved end residues are part of each CDR3. D genes are given only for firm matches. A clone size is listed for some rows: how often the clone was seen (once, few, many), or a class if it is expanded.

J gene: TRBJ2-1
clone size: -
D gene: -
V gene: TRBV18
CDR3 protein: CASSPSSTYNEQFF
CDR3 DNA: TGTGCCAGCTCACCGAGCTCAACCTACAATGAGCAGTTCTTC

J gene: TRBJ1-2
clone size: once
D gene: -
V gene: TRBV7-9
CDR3 protein: CASSLTGLNGYTF
CDR3 DNA: TGTGCCAGCAGCTTGACAGGTTTAAATGGCTACACCTTC

J gene: TRBJ2-6
clone size: few
D gene: -
V gene: TRBV19
CDR3 protein: CASSIGGRGPSGANVLTF
CDR3 DNA: TGTGCCAGTAGTATAGGCGGTAGGGGTCCCTCTGGGGCCAACGTCCTGACTTTC

J gene: TRBJ1-6
clone size: -
D gene: -
V gene: TRBV5-5
CDR3 protein: CASSPAGSLYNSPLHF
CDR3 DNA: TGTGCCAGCAGCCCGGCCGGGAGCCTCTATAATTCACCCCTCCACTTT

J gene: TRBJ2-5
clone size: few
D gene: TRBD2
V gene: TRBV19
CDR3 protein: CASSTGRGETQYF
CDR3 DNA: TGTGCCAGTAGTACCGGGAGGGGAGAGACCCAGTACTTC

J gene: TRBJ1-5
clone size: once
D gene: TRBD1
V gene: TRBV29-1
CDR3 protein: CSGQGFYQPQHF
CDR3 DNA: TGCAGTGGACAGGGGTTTTATCAGCCCCAGCATTTT

J gene: TRBJ1-2
clone size: -
D gene: -
V gene: TRBV6-6
CDR3 protein: CASSVKEFGYTF
CDR3 DNA: TGTGCCAGCAGTGTAAAGGAGTTCGGCTACACCTTC

J gene: TRBJ2-1
clone size: -
D gene: TRBD2
V gene: TRBV9
CDR3 protein: CASSANSGANNEQFF
CDR3 DNA: TGTGCCAGCAGCGCTAATAGCGGGGCGAACAATGAGCAGTTCTTC

J gene: TRBJ2-5
clone size: -
D gene: TRBD2
V gene: TRBV30
CDR3 protein: CAWRAGGRLKTQYF
CDR3 DNA: TGTGCCTGGAGGGCGGGGGGGCGCTTAAAGACCCAGTACTTC

J gene: TRBJ2-5
clone size: many
D gene: -
V gene: TRBV5-1
CDR3 protein: CASSPGAGSLLGETQYF
CDR3 DNA: TGCGCCAGCAGCCCCGGTGCAGGGTCCTTACTGGGGGAGACCCAGTACTTC

J gene: TRBJ1-3
clone size: -
D gene: -
V gene: TRBV2
CDR3 protein: CASSGDSGNTIYF
CDR3 DNA: TGTGCCAGCAGTGGTGACTCCGGAAACACCATATATTTT

J gene: TRBJ2-1
clone size: -
D gene: TRBD2
V gene: TRBV11-2
CDR3 protein: CASSWRLANEQFF
CDR3 DNA: TGTGCCAGCAGCTGGAGACTAGCGAATGAGCAGTTCTTC

J gene: TRBJ1-5
clone size: few
D gene: -
V gene: TRBV6-5
CDR3 protein: CASSRDFSNQPQHF
CDR3 DNA: TGTGCCAGCAGCCGGGACTTCAGCAATCAGCCCCAGCATTTT

J gene: TRBJ1-2
clone size: -
D gene: -
V gene: TRBV6-5
CDR3 protein: CASRRQTNYGYTF
CDR3 DNA: TGTGCCAGCAGGAGACAGACTAACTATGGCTACACCTTC

J gene: TRBJ1-1
clone size: -
D gene: -
V gene: TRBV18
CDR3 protein: CASSTGQWNTEAFF
CDR3 DNA: TGTGCCAGCTCAACGGGACAATGGAACACTGAAGCTTTCTTT

J gene: TRBJ1-1
clone size: many
D gene: TRBD1
V gene: TRBV19
CDR3 protein: CASSPRTGAIGNTEAFF
CDR3 DNA: TGTGCCAGTAGTCCACGGACAGGGGCGATTGGGAACACTGAAGCTTTCTTT

J gene: TRBJ1-1
clone size: -
D gene: -
V gene: TRBV11-2
CDR3 protein: CASNSQPTGWAEAFF
CDR3 DNA: TGTGCCAGCAACTCTCAGCCTACGGGATGGGCTGAAGCTTTCTTT

J gene: TRBJ2-7
clone size: few
D gene: TRBD2
V gene: TRBV10-2
CDR3 protein: CASRAGGGYEQYF
CDR3 DNA: TGCGCCAGCAGAGCGGGAGGTGGCTACGAGCAGTACTTC

J gene: TRBJ2-7
clone size: -
D gene: -
V gene: TRBV5-6
CDR3 protein: CASSLTGKLYEQYF
CDR3 DNA: TGTGCCAGCAGCTTGACAGGAAAACTCTACGAGCAGTACTTC

J gene: TRBJ2-5
clone size: -
D gene: -
V gene: TRBV7-2
CDR3 protein: CASSLVISQETQYF
CDR3 DNA: TGTGCCAGCAGCTTAGTCATCAGCCAAGAGACCCAGTACTTC

J gene: TRBJ2-1
clone size: -
D gene: -
V gene: TRBV5-5
CDR3 protein: CASSRDRLVYNEQFF
CDR3 DNA: TGTGCCAGCAGCCGGGACAGACTAGTCTACAATGAGCAGTTCTTC

J gene: TRBJ1-2
clone size: -
D gene: -
V gene: TRBV11-2
CDR3 protein: CASSLGQNYGYTF
CDR3 DNA: TGTGCCAGCAGCTTAGGACAGAACTATGGCTACACCTTC

J gene: TRBJ1-5
clone size: -
D gene: -
V gene: TRBV30
CDR3 protein: CAWSRAGQWHQPQHF
CDR3 DNA: TGTGCCTGGAGTCGGGCCGGACAGTGGCATCAGCCCCAGCATTTT

J gene: TRBJ2-1
clone size: -
D gene: TRBD2
V gene: TRBV11-2
CDR3 protein: CASSLGASGYSYNEQFF
CDR3 DNA: TGTGCCAGCAGCTTAGGAGCTAGCGGTTACTCCTACAATGAGCAGTTCTTC

J gene: TRBJ2-4
clone size: -
D gene: TRBD1
V gene: TRBV6-2/TRBV6-3
CDR3 protein: CASSYPTGSRNIQYF
CDR3 DNA: TGTGCCAGCAGTTACCCGACAGGGTCTAGAAACATTCAGTACTTC

J gene: TRBJ2-7
clone size: -
D gene: -
V gene: TRBV6-5
CDR3 protein: CASSSRADAYEQYF
CDR3 DNA: TGTGCCAGCAGCTCGCGGGCAGATGCCTACGAGCAGTACTTC

J gene: TRBJ2-5
clone size: -
D gene: TRBD2
V gene: TRBV20-1
CDR3 protein: CSASRPSGGVETQYF
CDR3 DNA: TGCAGTGCTAGTCGCCCTAGCGGGGGGGTTGAGACCCAGTACTTC

J gene: TRBJ1-1
clone size: once
D gene: TRBD1
V gene: TRBV29-1
CDR3 protein: CSARKTDRDNTEAFF
CDR3 DNA: TGCAGCGCCAGAAAAACCGACAGGGATAACACTGAAGCTTTCTTT

J gene: TRBJ1-2
clone size: -
D gene: -
V gene: TRBV30
CDR3 protein: CAWITPGSAGRFNGYTF
CDR3 DNA: TGTGCCTGGATCACCCCCGGGTCGGCAGGGCGATTCAATGGCTACACCTTC

J gene: TRBJ2-7
clone size: -
D gene: TRBD1
V gene: TRBV5-4
CDR3 protein: CASSYGTDYEQYF
CDR3 DNA: TGTGCCAGCAGCTACGGGACAGACTACGAGCAGTACTTC

J gene: TRBJ2-7
clone size: -
D gene: -
V gene: TRBV12-3/TRBV12-4
CDR3 protein: CASSLVRSNEQYF
CDR3 DNA: TGTGCCAGCAGTTTAGTCAGAAGTAACGAGCAGTACTTC

J gene: TRBJ1-1
clone size: -
D gene: -
V gene: TRBV2
CDR3 protein: CASSVGRGNTEAFF
CDR3 DNA: TGTGCCAGCAGTGTGGGCAGGGGGAACACTGAAGCTTTCTTT

J gene: TRBJ2-6
clone size: once
D gene: -
V gene: TRBV7-2
CDR3 protein: CASSPSGATGANVLTF
CDR3 DNA: TGTGCCAGCAGCCCCTCAGGGGCTACTGGGGCCAACGTCCTGACTTTC

J gene: TRBJ1-1
clone size: few
D gene: TRBD1
V gene: TRBV18
CDR3 protein: CASSVNRGRNEAFF
CDR3 DNA: TGTGCCAGCTCGGTTAACAGGGGGCGGAATGAAGCTTTCTTT

J gene: TRBJ1-2
clone size: -
D gene: -
V gene: TRBV2
CDR3 protein: CASMQAYGYTF
CDR3 DNA: TGTGCCAGCATGCAGGCGTATGGCTACACCTTC

J gene: TRBJ1-6
clone size: -
D gene: TRBD1
V gene: TRBV4-2
CDR3 protein: CASSQASPGDRVNSPLHF
CDR3 DNA: TGTGCCAGCAGCCAAGCTTCACCCGGAGACAGGGTAAATTCACCCCTCCACTTT

J gene: TRBJ2-1
clone size: -
D gene: TRBD2
V gene: TRBV29-1
CDR3 protein: CSVDGGTRIDEQFF
CDR3 DNA: TGCAGCGTTGACGGGGGGACTAGGATCGATGAGCAGTTCTTC

J gene: TRBJ1-1
clone size: once
D gene: -
V gene: TRBV5-1
CDR3 protein: CASSPETVMNTEAFF
CDR3 DNA: TGCGCCAGCAGCCCGGAGACGGTTATGAACACTGAAGCTTTCTTT

J gene: TRBJ1-5
clone size: -
D gene: TRBD1
V gene: TRBV19
CDR3 protein: CASRPNRDRGINQPQHF
CDR3 DNA: TGTGCCAGTCGCCCTAACCGGGACAGGGGGATCAATCAGCCCCAGCATTTT

J gene: TRBJ1-5
clone size: -
D gene: -
V gene: TRBV2
CDR3 protein: CASSEQGRNQPQHF
CDR3 DNA: TGTGCCAGCAGTGAACAGGGAAGGAATCAGCCCCAGCATTTT

J gene: TRBJ1-2
clone size: once
D gene: TRBD1
V gene: TRBV27
CDR3 protein: CASSFRQGRGGYTF
CDR3 DNA: TGTGCCAGCAGTTTCCGACAGGGACGTGGTGGCTACACCTTC

J gene: TRBJ2-5
clone size: -
D gene: -
V gene: TRBV5-5
CDR3 protein: CASSLPIGQGQETQYF
CDR3 DNA: TGTGCCAGCAGCTTGCCGATCGGTCAGGGGCAAGAGACCCAGTACTTC

J gene: TRBJ1-2
clone size: -
D gene: TRBD1
V gene: TRBV7-7
CDR3 protein: CASSLALVQGQGERYGYTF
CDR3 DNA: TGTGCCAGCAGCTTAGCTTTAGTTCAGGGACAGGGTGAAAGATATGGCTACACCTTC

J gene: TRBJ1-5
clone size: -
D gene: -
V gene: TRBV7-9
CDR3 protein: CASSPNSGAGQPQHF
CDR3 DNA: TGTGCCAGCAGCCCAAACTCAGGGGCAGGACAGCCCCAGCATTTT

J gene: TRBJ2-7
clone size: -
D gene: TRBD2
V gene: TRBV10-3
CDR3 protein: CAISDKGQIAGGTYEQYF
CDR3 DNA: TGTGCCATCAGTGACAAGGGACAAATAGCGGGAGGGACCTACGAGCAGTACTTC

J gene: TRBJ2-5
clone size: -
D gene: TRBD2
V gene: TRBV5-1
CDR3 protein: CASFAGGGETQYF
CDR3 DNA: TGCGCCAGCTTTGCGGGAGGGGGAGAGACCCAGTACTTC

J gene: TRBJ2-7
clone size: -
D gene: -
V gene: TRBV5-5
CDR3 protein: CASSLSPGTKALYEQYF
CDR3 DNA: TGTGCCAGCAGCTTATCGCCAGGGACAAAAGCTCTCTACGAGCAGTACTTC

J gene: TRBJ2-7
clone size: few
D gene: -
V gene: TRBV11-2
CDR3 protein: CASHEWAVSYEQYF
CDR3 DNA: TGTGCCAGCCACGAGTGGGCAGTATCCTACGAGCAGTACTTC

J gene: TRBJ2-1
clone size: -
D gene: TRBD2
V gene: TRBV2
CDR3 protein: CASSGGLAVNHEQFF
CDR3 DNA: TGTGCCAGCAGTGGGGGACTAGCGGTAAACCATGAGCAGTTCTTC

J gene: TRBJ1-5
clone size: -
D gene: -
V gene: TRBV19
CDR3 protein: CASTNLGTQNQPQHF
CDR3 DNA: TGTGCCAGTACCAACCTCGGGACACAGAATCAGCCCCAGCATTTT

J gene: TRBJ1-2
clone size: -
D gene: TRBD1
V gene: TRBV7-2
CDR3 protein: CASSLVPRDRNGYTF
CDR3 DNA: TGTGCCAGCAGCTTAGTTCCCCGGGACAGGAATGGCTACACCTTC

J gene: TRBJ1-5
clone size: -
D gene: -
V gene: TRBV5-6
CDR3 protein: CASSLLGQPQHF
CDR3 DNA: TGTGCCAGCAGCTTGCTGGGCCAGCCCCAGCATTTT

J gene: TRBJ2-7
clone size: -
D gene: -
V gene: TRBV6-1
CDR3 protein: CASSELPGRTYEQYF
CDR3 DNA: TGTGCCAGCAGTGAACTGCCAGGCCGTACCTACGAGCAGTACTTC

J gene: TRBJ1-3
clone size: -
D gene: -
V gene: TRBV18
CDR3 protein: CARTFPSSGNTIYF
CDR3 DNA: TGTGCCAGAACCTTCCCGAGCTCTGGAAACACCATATATTTT

J gene: TRBJ2-2
clone size: -
D gene: TRBD2
V gene: TRBV7-6
CDR3 protein: CASSGTTSVTGELFF
CDR3 DNA: TGTGCCAGCAGCGGAACGACTAGCGTGACCGGGGAGCTGTTTTTT

J gene: TRBJ2-7
clone size: -
D gene: -
V gene: TRBV27
CDR3 protein: CASYSGYEQYF
CDR3 DNA: TGTGCCAGCTATTCGGGATACGAGCAGTACTTC

J gene: TRBJ1-1
clone size: -
D gene: -
V gene: TRBV30
CDR3 protein: CAWIRQVLGTEAFF
CDR3 DNA: TGTGCCTGGATAAGACAGGTGCTCGGCACTGAAGCTTTCTTT